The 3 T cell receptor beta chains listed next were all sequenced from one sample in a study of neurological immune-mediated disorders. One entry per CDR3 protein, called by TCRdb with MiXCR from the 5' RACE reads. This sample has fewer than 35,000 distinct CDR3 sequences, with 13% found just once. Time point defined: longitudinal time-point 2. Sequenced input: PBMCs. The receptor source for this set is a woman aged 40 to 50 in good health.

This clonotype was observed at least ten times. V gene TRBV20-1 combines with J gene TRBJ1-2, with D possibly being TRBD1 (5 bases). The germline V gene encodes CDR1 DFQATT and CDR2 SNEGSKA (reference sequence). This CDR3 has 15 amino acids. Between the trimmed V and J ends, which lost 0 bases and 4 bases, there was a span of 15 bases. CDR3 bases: TGCAGTGCTAGAGATCATGGGACCTTAATCTATGGCTACACCTTC. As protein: CSARDHGTLIYGYTF.

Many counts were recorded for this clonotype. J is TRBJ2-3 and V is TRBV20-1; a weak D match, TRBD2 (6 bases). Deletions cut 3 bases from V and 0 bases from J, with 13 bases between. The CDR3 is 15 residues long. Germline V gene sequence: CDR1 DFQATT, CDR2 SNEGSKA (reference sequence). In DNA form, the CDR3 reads TGCAGTGCTAGGCCATTAGCGGTTAGCACAGATACGCAGTATTTT. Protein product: CSARPLAVSTDTQYF.

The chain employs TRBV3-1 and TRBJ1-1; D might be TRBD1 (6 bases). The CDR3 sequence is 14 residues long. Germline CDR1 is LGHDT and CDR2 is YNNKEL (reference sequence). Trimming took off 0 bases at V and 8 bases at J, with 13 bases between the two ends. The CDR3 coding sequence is TGTGCCAGCAGCCAAGATTCGGGGGGCGCAGAAGCTTTCTTT. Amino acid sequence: CASSQDSGGAEAFF.